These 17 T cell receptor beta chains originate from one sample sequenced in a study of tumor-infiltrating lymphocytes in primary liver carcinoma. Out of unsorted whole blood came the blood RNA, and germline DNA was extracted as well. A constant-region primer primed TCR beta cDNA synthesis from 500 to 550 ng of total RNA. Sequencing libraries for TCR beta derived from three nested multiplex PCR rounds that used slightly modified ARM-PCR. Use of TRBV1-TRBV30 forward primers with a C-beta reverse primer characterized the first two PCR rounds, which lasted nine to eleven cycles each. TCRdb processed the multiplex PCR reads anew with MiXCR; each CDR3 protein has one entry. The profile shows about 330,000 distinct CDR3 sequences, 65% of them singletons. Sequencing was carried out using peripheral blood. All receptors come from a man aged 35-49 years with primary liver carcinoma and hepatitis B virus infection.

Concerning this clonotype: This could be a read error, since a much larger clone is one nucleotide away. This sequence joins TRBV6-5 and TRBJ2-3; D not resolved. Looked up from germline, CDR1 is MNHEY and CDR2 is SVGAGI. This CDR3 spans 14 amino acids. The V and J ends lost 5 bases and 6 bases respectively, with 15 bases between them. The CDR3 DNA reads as TGTGCCAGCAGTATAACCTTATCCGATGATACGCAGTATTTT. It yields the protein CASSITLSDDTQYF.

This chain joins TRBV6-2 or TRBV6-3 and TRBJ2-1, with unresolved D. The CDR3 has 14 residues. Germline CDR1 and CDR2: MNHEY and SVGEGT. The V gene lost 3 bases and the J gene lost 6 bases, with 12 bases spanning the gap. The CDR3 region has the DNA TGTGCCAGCAGTTATGCGACAATAGGCAATGAGCAGTTCTTC. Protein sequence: CASSYATIGNEQFF.

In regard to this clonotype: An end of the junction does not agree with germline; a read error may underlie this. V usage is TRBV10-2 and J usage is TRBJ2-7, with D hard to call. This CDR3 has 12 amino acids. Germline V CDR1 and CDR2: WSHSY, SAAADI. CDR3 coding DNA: TGCGCTAGCAGTGATGTGGGCTACGAGCAGTACTTC. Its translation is CASSDVGYEQYF.

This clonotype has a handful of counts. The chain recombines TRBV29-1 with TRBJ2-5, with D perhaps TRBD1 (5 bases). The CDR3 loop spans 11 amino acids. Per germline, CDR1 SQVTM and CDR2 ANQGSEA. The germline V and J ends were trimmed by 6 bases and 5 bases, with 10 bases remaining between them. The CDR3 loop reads CSVRTWETQYF. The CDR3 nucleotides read TGCAGCGTCAGGACATGGGAGACCCAGTACTTC.

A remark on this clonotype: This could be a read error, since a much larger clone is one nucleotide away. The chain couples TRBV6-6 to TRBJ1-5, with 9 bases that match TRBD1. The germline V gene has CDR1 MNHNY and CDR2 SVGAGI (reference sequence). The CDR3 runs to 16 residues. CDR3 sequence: CTSSYRLQGAHQPQHF. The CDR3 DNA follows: TGTACCAGCAGTTACCGGTTACAGGGGGCACATCAGCCCCAGCATTTT.

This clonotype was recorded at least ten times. Here the CDR3 reads CASSSAELARNEQFF. In DNA, the CDR3 is TGTGCCAGCAGTTCCGCTGAGCTAGCGAGGAATGAGCAGTTCTTC. V is TRBV28 and J is TRBJ2-1; weak D call: TRBD2 (6 bases). The CDR3 has 15 residues. CDR1 MDHEN and CDR2 SYDVKM come from the germline V gene. The V end lost 4 bases, the J end lost 7 bases, and 17 bases lay between the germline ends.

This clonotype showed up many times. The CDR3 nucleotides read TGCAGCGGGTGTGCAGGTCCGACAGATACGCAGTATTTT. Translating gives CSGCAGPTDTQYF. This chain uses TRBV29-1 with TRBJ2-3; D gene ambiguous. Germline CDR1 reads SQVTM; CDR2 reads ANQGSEA. Trimming shortened V by 7 bases and J by 3 bases, and 14 bases separated the two germline ends. The length of the CDR3 is 13 residues.

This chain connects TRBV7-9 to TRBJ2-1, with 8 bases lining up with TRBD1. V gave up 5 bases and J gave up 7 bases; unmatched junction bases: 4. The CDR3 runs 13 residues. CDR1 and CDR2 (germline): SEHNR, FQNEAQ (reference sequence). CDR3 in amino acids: CASSRTGYNEQFF. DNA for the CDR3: TGTGCCAGCAGCCGGACAGGGTATAATGAGCAGTTCTTC.

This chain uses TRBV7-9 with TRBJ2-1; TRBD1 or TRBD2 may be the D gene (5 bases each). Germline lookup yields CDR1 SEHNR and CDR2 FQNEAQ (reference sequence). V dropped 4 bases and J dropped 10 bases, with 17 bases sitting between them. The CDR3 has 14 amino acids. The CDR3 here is CASSSGPTRKEQFF. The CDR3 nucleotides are TGTGCCAGCAGCTCGGGACCCACCCGAAAGGAGCAGTTCTTC. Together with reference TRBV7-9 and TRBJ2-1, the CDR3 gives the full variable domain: DTGVSQNPRHKITKRGQNVTFRCDPISEHNRLYWYRQTLGQGPEFLTYFQNEAQLEKSRLLSDRFSAERPKGSFSTLEIQRTEQGDSAMYLCASSSGPTRKEQFFGPGTRLTVL.

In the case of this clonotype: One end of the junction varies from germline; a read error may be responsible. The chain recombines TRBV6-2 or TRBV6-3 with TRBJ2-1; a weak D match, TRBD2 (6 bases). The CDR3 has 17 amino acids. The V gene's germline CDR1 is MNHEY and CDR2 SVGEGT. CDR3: CAGSGRFEEGGYNEQFF. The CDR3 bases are TGTGCCGGCAGCGGTCGTTTCGAGGAGGGAGGATACAATGAGCAGTTCTTC.

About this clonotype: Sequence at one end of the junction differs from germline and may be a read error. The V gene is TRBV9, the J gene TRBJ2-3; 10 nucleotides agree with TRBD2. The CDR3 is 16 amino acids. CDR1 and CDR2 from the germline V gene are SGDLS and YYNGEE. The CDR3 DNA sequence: TGTGCCAGCAGCGTAGTTAAAGCGGGAGGGCCAGATAGGCAGTATTTT. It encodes CASSVVKAGGPDRQYF.

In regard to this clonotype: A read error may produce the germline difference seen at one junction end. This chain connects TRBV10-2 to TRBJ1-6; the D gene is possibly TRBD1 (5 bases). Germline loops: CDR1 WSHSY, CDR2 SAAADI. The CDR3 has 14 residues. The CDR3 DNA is TGCGCCAGCAGCCCCGGGGCCGCTAATTTACCCCTCCACTTT. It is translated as CASSPGAANLPLHF.

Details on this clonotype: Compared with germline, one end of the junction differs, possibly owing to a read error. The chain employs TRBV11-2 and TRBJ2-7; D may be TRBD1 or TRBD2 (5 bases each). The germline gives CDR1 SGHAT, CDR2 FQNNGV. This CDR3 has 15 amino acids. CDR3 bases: TGTGCCAGCGGCTTAGGGACCAGCGGATTCTACGAGCAGTACTTC. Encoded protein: CASGLGTSGFYEQYF.

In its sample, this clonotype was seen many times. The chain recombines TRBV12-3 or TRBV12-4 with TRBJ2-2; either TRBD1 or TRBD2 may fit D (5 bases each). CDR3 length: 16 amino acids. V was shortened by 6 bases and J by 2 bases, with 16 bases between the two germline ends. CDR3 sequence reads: CASSPTGRTNTGELFF. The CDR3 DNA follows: TGTGCCAGCAGCCCAACGGGACGGACTAACACCGGGGAGCTGTTTTTT.

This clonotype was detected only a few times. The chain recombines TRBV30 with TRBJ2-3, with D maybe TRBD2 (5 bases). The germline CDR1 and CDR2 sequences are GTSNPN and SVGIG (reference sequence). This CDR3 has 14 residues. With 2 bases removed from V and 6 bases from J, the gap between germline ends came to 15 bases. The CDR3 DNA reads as TGTGCCTGGAGTCCCGGACTGCGTGAGGATACGCAGTATTTT. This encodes CAWSPGLREDTQYF.

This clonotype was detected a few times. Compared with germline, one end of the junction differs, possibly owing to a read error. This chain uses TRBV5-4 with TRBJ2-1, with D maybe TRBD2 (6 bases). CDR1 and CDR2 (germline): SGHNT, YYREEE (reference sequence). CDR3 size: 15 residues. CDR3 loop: CASSLAGGASNEQFF. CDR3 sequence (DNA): TGTGCCAGCAGTTTGGCCGGGGGAGCCAGCAATGAGCAGTTCTTC. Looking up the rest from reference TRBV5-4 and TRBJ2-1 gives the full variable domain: ETGVTQSPTHLIKTRGQQVTLRCSSQSGHNTVSWYQQALGQGPQFIFQYYREEENGRGNFPPRFSGLQFPNYSSELNVNALELDDSALYLCASSLAGGASNEQFFGPGTRLTVL.

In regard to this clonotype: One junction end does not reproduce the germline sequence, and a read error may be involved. The CDR3 protein is CASGPRGGGNSEAFF. DNA for the CDR3: TGTGCCAGCGGCCCTCGAGGCGGAGGGAACAGTGAAGCCTTCTTT. The chain couples TRBV11-2 to TRBJ1-1; D is uncertain. Germline loops: CDR1 SGHAT, CDR2 FQNNGV. The length of the CDR3 is 15 residues.